Sequencing of this T cell receptor beta chain was carried out in a study of T cells after yellow fever vaccination. This clonotype showed up many times. TCRdb re-called the 5' RACE reads through MiXCR, storing one row per CDR3 protein. The sample has about 550,000 distinct CDR3 sequences; about 19% are singletons. V lost 6 bases and J 5 bases, leaving 17 bases between the germline ends. The CDR3 consists of 15 residues. The material sequenced was PBMCs, taken 15 days after the yellow fever booster vaccination. This sequence joins TRBV12-3 or TRBV12-4 and TRBJ1-5; D call uncertain. The receptor's source is a man under 40 who received the YFV17D yellow fever vaccine. This CDR3 is CASSFSGTLDQPQHF. DNA for the CDR3: TGTGCCAGCAGCTTCAGTGGTACGCTGGATCAGCCCCAGCATTTT.